The 11 T cell receptor beta chains listed next were all sequenced from one sample in a study of blood T cell repertoires in COVID-19. TCRdb's table, derived via immunoSEQ multiplex PCR, lists solely in-frame clones and lacks some. The table has 130,000 or so clones, approximately 90% seen once. Specimen: peripheral blood. These receptors were collected from a man in his fifties with acute or convalescent COVID-19.

The V gene is TRBV2, the J gene TRBJ2-5; D may be TRBD2 (7 bases). The V gene lost 5 bases and the J gene lost 4 bases, with 17 bases spanning the gap. The CDR3 extends over 15 amino acids. Looked up from germline, CDR1 is SNHLY and CDR2 is FYNNEI. For the CDR3, the DNA is TGTGCCAGCAGTCAAGGCGGGGGCGGTGGAGAGACCCAGTACTTC. Translated, it gives CASSQGGGGGETQYF.

V usage is TRBV6-5 and J usage is TRBJ2-1, with 12 bases matching TRBD2. Germline CDR1 MNHEY, CDR2 SVGAGI. This CDR3 spans 16 amino acids. Unmatched junction bases numbered 5, after V lost 3 bases and J lost 5 bases. The CDR3 reads CASSYLGLAGHNEQFF. The DNA for the CDR3 is TGTGCCAGCAGTTATTTGGGACTAGCGGGTCACAATGAGCAGTTCTTC.

The genes are TRBV9 and TRBJ2-3; 9 nucleotides match TRBD1. The CDR3 has 15 amino acids. V dropped 2 bases and J dropped 4; count of bases not matched to a gene: 5. CDR1 and CDR2 (germline): SGDLS, YYNGEE. The CDR3: CASSVADRGSDTQYF. The CDR3 DNA sequence: TGTGCCAGCAGCGTGGCGGACAGGGGCTCAGATACGCAGTATTTT.

The rearrangement links TRBV28 to TRBJ1-2, with 8 bases fitting TRBD1. V lost 1 base to trimming and J lost 7 bases; unmatched junction nucleotides: 5. The germline CDR1 and CDR2 sequences are MDHEN and SYDVKM. The CDR3 extends over 14 amino acids. CDR3 DNA sequence: TGTGCCAGCAGTTTATATTCGACAGGGGTTGGCTACACCTTC. Encoded protein: CASSLYSTGVGYTF.

The chain employs TRBV21-1 and TRBJ1-2. TRBV21-1 is a recognized pseudogene. The CDR3 contains 15 residues. Here the CDR3 DNA reads TGTGCCAGCAGCAAATTCCTCGGCGGGAACTATGGCTACACCTTC. This translates into CASSKFLGGNYGYTF.

In DNA, the CDR3 is TGTGCCAGCTCACCCCAGGGTTGGAATGAGCAGTTCTTC. This translates into CASSPQGWNEQFF. This rearrangement joins TRBV18 to TRBJ2-1; D possibly corresponds to TRBD1 (5 bases). The V gene's germline CDR1 is KGHSH and CDR2 LQKENI. CDR3 length: 13 amino acids. V was clipped by 3 bases and J by 7 bases, with 10 bases between them. The full variable domain, rest sourced from reference TRBV18 and TRBJ2-1, is NAGVMQNPRHLVRRRGQEARLRCSPMKGHSHVYWYRQLPEEGLKFMVYLQKENIIDESGMPKERFSAEFPKEGPSILRIQQVVRGDSAAYFCASSPQGWNEQFFGPGTRLTVL.

The chain joins TRBV6-5 to TRBJ2-1, with 7 bases that match TRBD2. The V and J ends lost 6 bases and 2 bases, in that order; junction bases with no gene match: 1. The CDR3 loop spans 13 amino acids. The V gene's germline CDR1 is MNHEY and CDR2 SVGAGI. The CDR3 DNA is TGTGCCAGCAGCCTAGCGGCCTACAATGAGCAGTTCTTC. Amino acid sequence: CASSLAAYNEQFF.

The chain joins TRBV12-3 or TRBV12-4 to TRBJ2-7, with D perhaps matching TRBD1 (6 bases). The CDR3 is 13 amino acids. Trimming pared 4 bases from V and 3 bases from J, leaving 10 bases between. The CDR3, as DNA: TGTGCCAGCAGTTATCAGGGGTTCTACGAGCAGTACTTC. Translation gives CASSYQGFYEQYF.

V and J are TRBV10-3 and TRBJ2-7; 9 bases map to TRBD2. Germline CDR1 reads ENHRY; CDR2 reads SYGVKD. The V and J ends lost 0 bases and 6 bases, in that order; junction bases with no gene match: 9. The CDR3 is made up of 16 amino acids. For the CDR3, the DNA is TGTGCCATCAGTGAGTCTGGCGGGAGGGCCGGAGGCGAGCAGTACTTC. This encodes CAISESGGRAGGEQYF.

This clone appeared once. The chain uses TRBV6-5 and TRBJ1-5, with a tentative D call TRBD1 (6 bases). V was pared by 4 bases and J by 4 bases, with 11 bases between. Per the germline V gene, CDR1 is MNHEY and CDR2 is SVGAGI. The CDR3 consists of 14 residues. The CDR3 bases are TGTGCCAGCAGTTCGAGACAGGATAATCAGCCCCAGCATTTT. Its translation: CASSSRQDNQPQHF.

The V and J genes are TRBV19 and TRBJ1-1; 7 bases agree with TRBD1. CDR3 length: 15 amino acids. With V trimmed by 7 bases and J by 0 bases, 8 bases remained unmatched. Germline assignment: CDR1 LNHDA and CDR2 SQIVND (reference sequence). CDR3 DNA sequence: TGTGCCAGTAACCCCGGGACAGCAATGAACACTGAAGCTTTCTTT. Its protein product is CASNPGTAMNTEAFF.